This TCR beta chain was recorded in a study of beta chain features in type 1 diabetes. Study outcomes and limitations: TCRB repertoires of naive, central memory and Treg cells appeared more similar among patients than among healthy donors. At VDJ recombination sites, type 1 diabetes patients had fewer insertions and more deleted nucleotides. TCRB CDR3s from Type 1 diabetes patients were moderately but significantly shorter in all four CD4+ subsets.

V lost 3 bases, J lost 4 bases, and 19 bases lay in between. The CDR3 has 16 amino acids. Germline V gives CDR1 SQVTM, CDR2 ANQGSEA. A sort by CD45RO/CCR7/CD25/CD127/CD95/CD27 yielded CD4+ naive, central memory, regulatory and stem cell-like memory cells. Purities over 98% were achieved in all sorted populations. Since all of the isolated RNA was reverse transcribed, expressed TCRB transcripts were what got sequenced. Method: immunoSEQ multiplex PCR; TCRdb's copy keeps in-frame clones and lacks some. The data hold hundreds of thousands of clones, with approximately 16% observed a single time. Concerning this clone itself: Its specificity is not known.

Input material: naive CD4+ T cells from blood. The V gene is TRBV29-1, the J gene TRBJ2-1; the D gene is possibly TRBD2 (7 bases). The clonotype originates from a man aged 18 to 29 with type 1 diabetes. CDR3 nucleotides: TGCAGCGTTGAGGGAGGGGGGACGGCACTTTACAATGAGCAGTTCTTC. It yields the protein CSVEGGGTALYNEQFF.